This T cell receptor beta chain emerged from a study of response to subunit inactivated influenza vaccine (dated by TCRdb to the late 2010s). About the study as a whole: Deep quantitative T cell receptor repertoire profiling was used in the study to track responses to a trivalent subunit inactivated influenza vaccine.

A remark on this clonotype: Its antigen is still unknown. The input lacks base qualities; no much larger clone sits a single base away.

Overall study outcomes, separate from this receptor: The authors proposed that each seasonal influenza vaccination may bring in only a limited number of new T cells.

The library was produced with RT-PCR. The instrument given in TCRdb is Illumina HiSeq 2500. The raw public reads went through TCRdb reprocessing: fastp at Q25, MiXCR clone calling, in-frame beta chains kept. Every distinct CDR3 protein forms one entry, paired with its most common genes and DNA. The sample records some 300,000 distinct CDR3 sequences, around 20% of which are singletons. The ten most abundant clones make up approximately 10% of the sample. Relative to germline, V is 1 base shorter and J is 5 bases shorter, with 12 bases between their ends. The cysteine opens and the phenylalanine closes a CDR3 of 14 amino acids. Kept here is only the CDR3 DNA, which spans 42 bases and is read in frame from base 1.

Sequenced here: PBMCs from blood, sampled approximately 20 months after vaccination. The chain is encoded by TRBV12-3 or TRBV12-4 joined to TRBJ2-7; the D gene is perhaps TRBD2, on 5 matching bases. The receptor comes from a man aged 50 to 69 who received an inactivated influenza vaccine. Donor details come from another sample of the same person, matched by shared clones. The CDR3 is CASSLDGYGNEQYF. The DNA is TGTGCCAGCAGTTTAGACGGATACGGGAACGAGCAGTACTTC.